This entry lists 16 T cell receptor beta chains sequenced from one sample in a study of PD-1 blockade in classical Hodgkin lymphoma (dated by TCRdb to the early 2020s). The sample's time point label, decoded: cycle 4 day 1 (C4D1), after five to seven weeks of nivolumab. Relapse after autologous stem cell transplantation had occurred in all trial patients, and cohorts A, B and C were distinguished by prior brentuximab vedotin exposure. The library came from the immunoSEQ multiplex PCR assay. As stored in TCRdb, this immuneACCESS dataset retains in-frame rearrangements with V and J assigned. A fraction of the clones does not appear; measured against another copy, unresolved V genes explain less than half of the discrepancy, and the remainder lacks a known reason. The sample table holds 30,000 or so clones, of which over 75% were seen once. Of the sample, around 20% is held by the ten largest clones.

The specimen was peripheral blood mononuclear cells (PBMCs), collected before the fourth cycle of nivolumab. Source of these receptors: a human donor with classical Hodgkin lymphoma.

This clone came up a few times. The chain recombines TRBV19 with TRBJ1-5, with D perhaps matching TRBD1 (5 bases). Trimming removed 4 bases from V and 7 bases from J, with 29 bases in between. From germline, CDR1 is LNHDA and CDR2 SQIVND (reference sequence). The length of the CDR3 is 19 residues. This CDR3 is CASSSTYNRGSRALQPQHF. The CDR3 DNA sequence: TGTGCCAGTAGTAGCACCTACAACCGGGGGTCTCGGGCTTTGCAGCCCCAGCATTTT.

V and J are TRBV4-2 and TRBJ2-3, with D perhaps matching TRBD2 (5 bases). Trimming removed 2 bases at V and 5 bases at J, with 8 bases between. The CDR3 consists of 13 residues. Germline V gene data show CDR1 as LGHNA and CDR2 as YNFKEQ. In DNA, the CDR3 is TGTGCCAGCAGCCAATTACTAGGAGATACGCAGTATTTT. Encoded protein: CASSQLLGDTQYF.

This clone was recorded a few times. V usage is TRBV6-5 and J usage is TRBJ1-4; weak D call: TRBD1 (6 bases). CDR1 is MNHEY and CDR2 is SVGAGI in the germline V gene. The CDR3 spans 14 residues. V was shortened by 6 bases and J by 1 base, with 9 bases between the two germline ends. The CDR3 loop is CASRVGGTNEKLFF. The CDR3 DNA reads as TGTGCCAGCAGGGTAGGGGGAACTAATGAAAAACTGTTTTTT.

The chain recombines TRBV5-4 with TRBJ2-2, with a tentative D call TRBD2 (5 bases). The CDR3 is 16 amino acids. CDR1 and CDR2 from the germline V gene are SGHNT and YYREEE (reference sequence). Deletions cut 0 bases from V and 4 bases from J, with 13 bases between. The CDR3: CASSLGSRGSTGELFF. CDR3 sequence (DNA): TGTGCCAGCAGCTTGGGGTCTAGAGGGTCCACCGGGGAGCTGTTTTTT.

CDR3 nucleotides: TGTGCCAGCAGTACCTCCCCCTACGAGCAGTACTTC. Translation gives CASSTSPYEQYF. The gene calls are TRBV28 and TRBJ2-7; unclear D gene. Germline V CDR1 and CDR2: MDHEN, SYDVKM. With 5 bases removed from V and 2 bases from J, the gap between germline ends came to 7 bases. The CDR3 length is 12 residues. Drawing the rest from reference TRBV28 and TRBJ2-7, the complete variable domain is DVKVTQSSRYLVKRTGEKVFLECVQDMDHENMFWYRQDPGLGLRLIYFSYDVKMKEKGDIPEGYSVSREKKERFSLILESASTNQTSMYLCASSTSPYEQYFGPGTRLTVT.

The CDR3 DNA sequence: TGTGCCAGCAGCCTACAAGTGACAGGGGGAAACATTCAGTACTTC. It specifies CASSLQVTGGNIQYF. V gene TRBV7-2 combines with J gene TRBJ2-4; 9 positions agree with TRBD1. The CDR3 contains 15 residues. Germline CDR1 is SGHTA and CDR2 is FQGNSA. After removal of 5 bases from V and 6 bases from J, the junction contained 8 bases not matched to a gene.

The chain links TRBV21-1 to TRBJ2-7; the table names TRBD1, a call not compared with the DNA. TRBV21-1 is a pseudogene. This CDR3 is built from 16 residues. The DNA of the CDR3 is TGTGCCAGCAGCCACGACCCGGACAGTAACTCCTACGAGCAGTACTTC. Translation: CASSHDPDSNSYEQYF.

The rearrangement uses TRBV4-3 and TRBJ1-3, with a weak D call TRBD1 (5 bases). The V end was cut by 4 bases, the J end by 8 bases, with 15 bases between. This CDR3 comprises 14 residues. From germline, CDR1 is LGHNA and CDR2 YSLEER. The CDR3 bases are TGCGCCAGCAGCCGGGGGAATGGTGGTGACACCATATATTTT. Translated, it gives CASSRGNGGDTIYF.

This clone was seen a few times. The CDR3 spells CASSPYRVWGDGYTF. The CDR3 nucleotides read TGTGCCAGCAGTCCATACAGGGTTTGGGGGGATGGCTACACCTTC. The chain is built from TRBV2 and TRBJ1-2; perhaps TRBD1 as D (6 bases). The CDR3 spans 15 residues. The ends were cut back, 5 bases at V and 6 bases at J, with 19 bases in the middle. Germline V gives CDR1 SNHLY, CDR2 FYNNEI.

Details on this clone: The germline gene is not matched at one end of the junction; a read error may be the cause. The V call is TRBV27, the J call TRBJ2-3; D call uncertain. There are 11 residues in the CDR3. From germline, CDR1 is MNHEY and CDR2 SMNVEV (reference sequence). CDR3: CTSSFADTQYF. DNA of the CDR3: TGTACCAGCAGTTTCGCAGATACGCAGTATTTT.

The J gene is TRBJ2-3, the V gene TRBV7-3; 14 bases line up with TRBD2. J gave up 0 bases and V 4 bases, and 6 bases lay outside the gene matches. The CDR3 runs to 18 residues. The germline V gene encodes CDR1 SGHTA and CDR2 FQGTGA. CDR3 DNA: TGTGCCAGCAGCTCGGGACTAGCGGGGGCTAATAGCACAGATACGCAGTATTTT. Translation: CASSSGLAGANSTDTQYF.

The V gene is TRBV11-2, the J gene TRBJ1-1; TRBD1 is a possible D gene (6 bases). Germline-derived CDR1 and CDR2 are SGHAT and FQNNGV. The CDR3 consists of 16 residues. V was cut by 6 bases and J by 0 bases, with 17 bases left in between. DNA for the CDR3: TGTGCCAGCAGTCTCGGGCGGGGGCGCCTGAACACTGAAGCTTTCTTT. Its protein product is CASSLGRGRLNTEAFF.

The V and J genes are TRBV5-6 and TRBJ2-3; maybe TRBD2 (5 bases). Germline values: CDR1 SGHDT, CDR2 YYEEEE. The CDR3 consists of 14 residues. V lost 5 bases and J lost 0, with 10 bases in between. The CDR3 nucleotides are TGTGCCAGCAGTATGAGGACTAGCACAGATACGCAGTATTTT. Amino acids: CASSMRTSTDTQYF.

This rearrangement joins TRBV7-9 to TRBJ1-1, with 9 bases identical to TRBD1. The CDR3 is made up of 16 amino acids. Germline values: CDR1 SEHNR, CDR2 FQNEAQ (reference sequence). V trimming: 5 bases; J trimming: 1 base; junction bases outside the gene matches: 8. Here the CDR3 DNA reads TGTGCCAGCAGCGATCCGGACAGGGGAGGGAACACTGAAGCTTTCTTT. This gives the protein CASSDPDRGGNTEAFF.

The chain has TRBV7-2 and TRBJ2-7, with 8 bases lining up with TRBD2. The CDR3 runs to 15 residues. Germline CDR1 is SGHTA and CDR2 is FQGNSA. The J segment lost 5 bases and the V segment lost 3 bases, leaving 9 bases of the junction unmatched. DNA for the CDR3: TGTGCCAGCAGCTTCACCGGGGGGGCTCGGGACGAGCAGTACTTC. Translation: CASSFTGGARDEQYF.

V usage is TRBV13 and J usage is TRBJ1-1; no firm D call. Per the germline V gene, CDR1 is PRHDT and CDR2 is FYEKMQ (reference sequence). Trimming removed 1 base from V and 4 bases from J, with 10 bases in between. The CDR3 runs 14 residues. CDR3 DNA sequence: TGTGCCAGCAGCTTAGAGTGGCAGGCCACTGAAGCTTTCTTT. This codes for CASSLEWQATEAFF.